This entry features one T cell receptor beta chain sequence. These data come from a study of blood T cell repertoires in COVID-19. The overall study: Spain, Italy and the United States supplied samples that represented acute and convalescent COVID-19.

Sequenced by immunoSEQ multiplex PCR; TCRdb stores in-frame clones only, minus some. The table includes about 39,000 clones, approximately 79% detected once. Germline assignment: CDR1 MDHEN and CDR2 SYDVKM. The CDR3 has 12 amino acids. Trimming took off 7 bases at V and 11 bases at J, with 14 bases between the two ends. The sequence was obtained from a man aged 70-80 years with acute or convalescent COVID-19. Source material: peripheral blood. The chain carries TRBV28 and TRBJ1-4, with D unresolved. CDR3 sequence: CASNSLANKLFF. For the CDR3, the DNA is TGTGCCAGCAATTCTCTAGCGAACAAACTGTTTTTT.